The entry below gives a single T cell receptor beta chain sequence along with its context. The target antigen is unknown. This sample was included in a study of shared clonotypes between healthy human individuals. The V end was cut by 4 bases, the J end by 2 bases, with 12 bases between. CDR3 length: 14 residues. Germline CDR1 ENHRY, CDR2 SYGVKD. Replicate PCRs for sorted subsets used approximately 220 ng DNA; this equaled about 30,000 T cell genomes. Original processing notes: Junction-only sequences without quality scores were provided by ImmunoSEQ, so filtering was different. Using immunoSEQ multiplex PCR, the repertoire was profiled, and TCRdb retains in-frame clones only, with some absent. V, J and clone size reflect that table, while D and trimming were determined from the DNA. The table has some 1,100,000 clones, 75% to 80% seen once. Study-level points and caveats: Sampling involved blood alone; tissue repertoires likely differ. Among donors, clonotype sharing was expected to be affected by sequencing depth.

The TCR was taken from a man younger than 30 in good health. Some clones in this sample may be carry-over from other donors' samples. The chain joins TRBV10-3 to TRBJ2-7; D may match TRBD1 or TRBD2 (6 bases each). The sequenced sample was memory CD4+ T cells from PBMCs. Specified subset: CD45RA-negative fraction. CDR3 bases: TGTGCCATCAGTGTGCGGGACACCACCTACGAGCAGTACTTC. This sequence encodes CAISVRDTTYEQYF.